This T cell receptor (beta chain) was captured in a study of shared clonotypes between healthy human individuals. General study points: Of the naive CD4 clonotypes, 4% to 5% were shared across several donors.

On this clone: What it recognizes is unknown.

Clones were sequenced by immunoSEQ multiplex PCR, and TCRdb holds only the in-frame ones, with some missing. Of 2,500,000 or so clones listed, over 85% are singletons. The CDR3 sequence is 14 residues long. In germline, CDR1 is SGDLS, CDR2 YYNGEE. Trimming cost V 4 bases and J 2 bases, with 13 bases left between them. The clonotype was recovered from a man between 18 and 29 years old in good health. The material sequenced was naive CD4+ T cells sorted from blood. Subset defined: CD45RA+ positively selected. The chain carries TRBV9 and TRBJ2-7, with TRBD1 as a possible D gene (6 bases). The CDR3 here is CASSPDSFTYEQYF. Here the CDR3 DNA reads TGTGCCAGCAGCCCGGACAGCTTTACCTACGAGCAGTACTTC. The variable domain in full, with the rest retrieved from reference TRBV9 and TRBJ2-7, is DSGVTQTPKHLITATGQRVTLRCSPRSGDLSVYWYQQSLDQGLQFLIQYYNGEERAKGNILERFSAQQFPDLHSELNLSSLELGDSALYFCASSPDSFTYEQYFGPGTRLTVT.